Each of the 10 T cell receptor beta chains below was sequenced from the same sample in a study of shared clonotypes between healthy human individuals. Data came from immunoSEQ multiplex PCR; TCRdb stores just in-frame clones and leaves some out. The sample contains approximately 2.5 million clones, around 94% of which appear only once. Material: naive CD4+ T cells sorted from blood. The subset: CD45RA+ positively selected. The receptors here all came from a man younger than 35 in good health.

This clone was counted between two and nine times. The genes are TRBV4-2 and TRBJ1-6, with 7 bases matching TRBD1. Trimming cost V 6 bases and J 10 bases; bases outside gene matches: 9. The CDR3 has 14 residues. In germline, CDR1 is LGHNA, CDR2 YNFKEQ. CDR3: CASRLTGEGSPLHF. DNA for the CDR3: TGTGCCAGCAGACTAACAGGGGAGGGATCACCCCTCCACTTT.

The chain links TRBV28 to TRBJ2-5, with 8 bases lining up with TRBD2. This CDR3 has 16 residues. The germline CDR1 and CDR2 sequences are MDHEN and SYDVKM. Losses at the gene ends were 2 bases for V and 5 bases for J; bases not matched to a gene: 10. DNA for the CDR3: TGTGCCAGCAGTTTAACTCACGCGGGGGGTGTGGAGACCCAGTACTTC. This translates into CASSLTHAGGVETQYF.

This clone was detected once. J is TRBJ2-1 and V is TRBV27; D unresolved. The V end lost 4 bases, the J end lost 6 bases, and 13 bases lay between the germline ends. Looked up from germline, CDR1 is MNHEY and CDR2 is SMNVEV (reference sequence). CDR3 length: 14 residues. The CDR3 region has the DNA TGTGCCAGCAGTTCACCAAATACTCGCAATGAGCAGTTCTTC. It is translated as CASSSPNTRNEQFF.

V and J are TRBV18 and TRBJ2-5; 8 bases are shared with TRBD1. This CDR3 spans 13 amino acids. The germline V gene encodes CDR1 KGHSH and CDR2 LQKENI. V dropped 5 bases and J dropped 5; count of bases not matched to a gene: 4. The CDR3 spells CASSLRQGETQYF. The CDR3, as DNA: TGTGCCAGCTCATTACGACAGGGGGAGACCCAGTACTTC.

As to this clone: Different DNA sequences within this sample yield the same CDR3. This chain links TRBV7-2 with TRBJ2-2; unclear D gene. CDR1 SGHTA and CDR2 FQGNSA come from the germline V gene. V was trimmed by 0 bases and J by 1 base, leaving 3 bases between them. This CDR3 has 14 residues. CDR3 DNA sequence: TGTGCCAGCAGCTTAGCACAGAACACCGGGGAGCTGTTTTTT. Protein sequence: CASSLAQNTGELFF.

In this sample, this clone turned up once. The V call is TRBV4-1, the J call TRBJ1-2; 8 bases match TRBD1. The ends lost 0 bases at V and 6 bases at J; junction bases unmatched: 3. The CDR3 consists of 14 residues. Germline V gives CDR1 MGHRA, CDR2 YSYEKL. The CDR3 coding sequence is TGCGCCAGCAGCCAAGACAGGGGGCGCAATGGCTACACCTTC. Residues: CASSQDRGRNGYTF.

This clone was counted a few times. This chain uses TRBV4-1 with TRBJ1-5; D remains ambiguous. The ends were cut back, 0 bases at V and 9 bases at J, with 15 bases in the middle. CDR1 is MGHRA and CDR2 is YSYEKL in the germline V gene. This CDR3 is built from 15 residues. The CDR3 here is CASSQDFTGDWPQHF. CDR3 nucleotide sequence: TGCGCCAGCAGCCAAGATTTTACCGGGGATTGGCCCCAGCATTTT.

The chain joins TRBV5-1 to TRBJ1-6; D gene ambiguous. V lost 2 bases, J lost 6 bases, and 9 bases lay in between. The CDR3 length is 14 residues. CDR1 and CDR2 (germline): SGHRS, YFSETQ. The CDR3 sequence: CASSFLQSNSPLHF. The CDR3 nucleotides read TGCGCCAGCAGCTTTTTACAGTCTAATTCACCCCTCCACTTT.

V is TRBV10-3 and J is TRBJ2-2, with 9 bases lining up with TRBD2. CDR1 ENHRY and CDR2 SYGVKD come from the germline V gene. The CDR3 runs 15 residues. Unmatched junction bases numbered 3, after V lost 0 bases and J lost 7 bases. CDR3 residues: CAISESAGGLGELFF. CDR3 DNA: TGTGCCATCAGTGAGTCTGCGGGAGGGCTCGGGGAGCTGTTTTTT.

In nucleotides, the CDR3 is TGTGCCAGCAGCCAAACTACAGGGTTAGGTGGCTACACCTTC. Translation gives CASSQTTGLGGYTF. The chain uses TRBV14 and TRBJ1-2; perhaps TRBD1 as D (6 bases). Germline CDR1 SGHDN, CDR2 FVKESK. V lost 2 bases and J 7 bases, leaving 14 bases between the germline ends. The CDR3 runs to 14 residues. The complete variable domain, with remaining parts taken from reference TRBV14 and TRBJ1-2, reads EAGVTQFPSHSVIEKGQTVTLRCDPISGHDNLYWYRRVMGKEIKFLLHFVKESKQDESGMPNNRFLAERTGGTYSTLKVQPAELEDSGVYFCASSQTTGLGGYTFGSGTRLTVV.